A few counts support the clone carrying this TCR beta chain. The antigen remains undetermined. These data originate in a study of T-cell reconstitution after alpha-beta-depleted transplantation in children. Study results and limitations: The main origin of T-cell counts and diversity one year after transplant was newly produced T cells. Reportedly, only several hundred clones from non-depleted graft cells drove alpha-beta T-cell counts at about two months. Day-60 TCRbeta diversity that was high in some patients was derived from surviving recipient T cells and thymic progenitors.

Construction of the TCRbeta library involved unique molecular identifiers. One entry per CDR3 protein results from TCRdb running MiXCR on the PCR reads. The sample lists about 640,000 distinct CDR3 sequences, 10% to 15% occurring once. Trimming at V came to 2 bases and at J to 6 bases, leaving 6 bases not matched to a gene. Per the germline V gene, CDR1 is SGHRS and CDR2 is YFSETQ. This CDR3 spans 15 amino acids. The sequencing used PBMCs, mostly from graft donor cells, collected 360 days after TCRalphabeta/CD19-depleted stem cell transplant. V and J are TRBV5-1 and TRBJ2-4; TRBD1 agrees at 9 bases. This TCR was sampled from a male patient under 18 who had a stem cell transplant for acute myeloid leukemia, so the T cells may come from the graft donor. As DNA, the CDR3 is TGCGCCAGCAGCTTCTCACAGGGGGCGGCAAACATTCAGTACTTC. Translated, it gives CASSFSQGAANIQYF.